This is a list of T cell receptor beta chains from one sample in a study of CD8 T cells in Susac syndrome. TCRdb re-called the immunoSEQ multiplex PCR reads with MiXCR, one entry per CDR3 protein. This table has 250,000 to 350,000 distinct CDR3 sequences, approximately 90% appearing once. The sequencing input was CD4+ T cells from PBMCs. All receptors come from a human donor with multiple sclerosis. Each CDR3 is given with its conserved first and last residue. D genes are given only for firm matches. The size entry is marked missing in some rows and otherwise reads once, few, many or a size class.

abundance | j_gene | v_gene | d_gene | CDR3aa | CDR3nt
. | TRBJ2-7 | TRBV11-1 | TRBD1 | CASSPFGSSRPSGTDREQYF | TGTGCCAGCAGCCCCTTCGGCTCATCCCGCCCGTCCGGGACAGACCGGGAGCAGTACTTC
once | TRBJ1-2 | TRBV5-1 | . | CASSGPGINYGYTF | TGCGCCAGCAGCGGGCCCGGGATTAACTATGGCTACACCTTC
. | TRBJ2-2 | TRBV23-1 | . | CASPRREYSPNTGELFF | TGCGCCAGCCCCCGCAGGGAGTACTCCCCGAACACCGGGGAGCTGTTTTTT
. | TRBJ2-1 | TRBV18 | TRBD2 | CASSPLLAGAGSGSYNEQFF | TGTGCCAGCTCACCGCTACTAGCGGGGGCCGGATCGGGGTCCTACAATGAGCAGTTCTTC
. | TRBJ2-7 | TRBV5-1 | . | CASSLDSATFGEQYF | TGCGCCAGCAGCCTTGACAGTGCAACTTTTGGAGAGCAGTACTTC
. | TRBJ2-7 | TRBV6-5 | . | CASSYSRQNYEQYF | TGTGCCAGCAGTTACTCGAGGCAGAACTACGAGCAGTACTTC
. | TRBJ2-7 | TRBV7-9 | TRBD1 | CASSLRPGQGGYEQYF | TGTGCCAGCAGCTTGAGGCCAGGACAGGGAGGCTACGAGCAGTACTTC
. | TRBJ1-1 | TRBV29-1 | . | CSVASLNTEAFF | TGCAGCGTTGCATCACTGAACACTGAAGCTTTCTTT
. | TRBJ2-1 | TRBV6-2/TRBV6-3 | . | CASRRAGGSSYNEQFF | TGTGCCAGCAGGCGAGCCGGGGGATCCTCCTACAATGAGCAGTTCTTC
. | TRBJ2-5 | TRBV6-5 | . | CASSYSIRGAHGETQYF | TGTGCCAGCAGTTACTCGATCAGGGGCGCCCATGGAGAGACCCAGTACTTC
few | TRBJ1-5 | TRBV30 | TRBD1 | CAWSVQGVALSARNQPQHF | TGTGCCTGGAGTGTACAGGGGGTGGCTTTATCAGCGCGCAATCAGCCCCAGCATTTT
. | TRBJ2-1 | TRBV5-1 | . | CASSVGASGGYNEQFF | TGCGCCAGCAGCGTGGGGGCGAGCGGAGGGTACAATGAGCAGTTCTTC
. | TRBJ1-1 | TRBV7-3 | . | CASSLSRGNTEAFF | TGTGCCAGCAGCTTAAGCAGGGGGAACACTGAAGCTTTCTTT
. | TRBJ2-7 | TRBV20-1 | TRBD2 | CSASSGLAGSYEQYF | TGCAGTGCTAGTTCCGGACTAGCGGGATCCTACGAGCAGTACTTC
once | TRBJ2-1 | TRBV15 | TRBD2 | CATSRGGGWNYNEQFF | TGTGCCACCAGCAGAGGGGGGGGTTGGAACTACAATGAGCAGTTCTTC
. | TRBJ1-1 | TRBV19 | . | CASSSRAVMNTEAFF | TGTGCCAGTAGTAGCAGGGCGGTTATGAACACTGAAGCTTTCTTT
once | TRBJ1-2 | TRBV12-3/TRBV12-4 | . | CASSSPRGIYGYTF | TGTGCCAGCAGTTCCCCCCGGGGTATCTATGGCTACACCTTC
. | TRBJ2-2 | TRBV9 | . | CASSVRAGELFF | TGTGCCAGCAGCGTAAGAGCCGGGGAGCTGTTTTTT
. | TRBJ1-3 | TRBV2 | TRBD1 | CASKTGNTGNTIYF | TGTGCCAGCAAGACAGGGAACACTGGAAACACCATATATTTT
few | TRBJ2-2 | TRBV18 | . | CASSPLNTGELFF | TGTGCCAGCTCACCCTTGAACACCGGGGAGCTGTTTTTT
. | TRBJ1-4 | TRBV14 | . | CASSTTGHKLFF | TGTGCCAGCAGCACAACAGGGCATAAACTGTTTTTT
. | TRBJ1-6 | TRBV4-2 | . | CASSQGVQNSPLHF | TGTGCCAGCAGCCAGGGGGTACAGAATTCACCCCTCCACTTT
once | TRBJ2-7 | TRBV20-1 | . | CSASSPPKGLAYEQYF | TGCAGTGCTAGCAGCCCGCCCAAGGGCCTAGCGTACGAGCAGTACTTC
. | TRBJ1-2 | TRBV29-1 | . | CSAGNVRAGYTF | TGCAGCGCCGGTAACGTGAGGGCTGGCTACACCTTC
. | TRBJ2-3 | TRBV5-1 | TRBD1 | CASSLPGTARTDTQYF | TGCGCCAGCAGCTTGCCCGGGACAGCCCGCACAGATACGCAGTATTTT
. | TRBJ2-1 | TRBV30 | . | CAWSTQLAYSENEQFF | TGTGCCTGGAGTACCCAATTAGCTTATTCAGAGAATGAGCAGTTCTTC
. | TRBJ2-5 | TRBV30 | TRBD1 | CAWSAGTGGLETQYF | TGTGCCTGGAGTGCAGGGACAGGGGGGCTTGAGACCCAGTACTTC
few | TRBJ2-3 | TRBV3-1 | TRBD2 | CASSQGTSGDTQYF | TGTGCCAGCAGCCAAGGGACTAGCGGTGATACGCAGTATTTT
. | TRBJ2-1 | TRBV3-1 | . | CASSLGALGDEQFF | TGTGCCAGCAGCCTTGGGGCCCTGGGCGATGAGCAGTTCTTC
. | TRBJ2-7 | TRBV5-1 | . | CASSLRANQPYEQYF | TGCGCCAGCAGCTTGAGAGCCAACCAGCCCTACGAGCAGTACTTC
. | TRBJ1-4 | TRBV7-2 | TRBD1 | CASSLGQGLGEKLFF | TGTGCCAGCAGCTTGGGACAGGGGCTGGGCGAAAAACTGTTTTTT
. | TRBJ1-6 | TRBV19 | . | CASSITSGLLHF | TGTGCCAGTAGTATCACCAGTGGACTCCTCCACTTT
few | TRBJ1-1 | TRBV3-1 | . | CASSQTGNTEAFF | TGTGCCAGCAGCCAGACAGGGAACACTGAAGCTTTCTTT
. | TRBJ2-3 | TRBV6-5 | TRBD1 | CASSSITGGRVTDTQYF | TGTGCCAGCAGTTCTATCACAGGGGGCAGGGTTACAGATACGCAGTATTTT
few | TRBJ1-5 | TRBV20-1 | . | CSARAFGNQPQHF | TGCAGTGCTAGAGCTTTTGGCAATCAGCCCCAGCATTTT
. | TRBJ2-7 | TRBV27 | . | CASSLAMVEGYEQYF | TGTGCCAGCAGTTTAGCTATGGTGGAGGGCTACGAGCAGTACTTC
few | TRBJ2-7 | TRBV7-8 | TRBD2 | CASSLTSGNSYEQYF | TGTGCCAGCAGCTTAACTAGCGGGAACTCCTACGAGCAGTACTTC
. | TRBJ2-5 | TRBV5-4 | TRBD1 | CASSLIQGAGETQYF | TGTGCCAGCAGCTTGATTCAGGGGGCCGGAGAGACCCAGTACTTC
. | TRBJ2-7 | TRBV29-1 | TRBD2 | CSVEEGLDVLVSYEQYF | TGCAGCGTTGAAGAGGGACTAGACGTCCTCGTCTCCTACGAGCAGTACTTC
. | TRBJ1-5 | TRBV2 | . | CASSPTVHPNQPQHF | TGTGCCAGCAGTCCGACGGTTCACCCCAATCAGCCCCAGCATTTT
. | TRBJ2-3 | TRBV24-1 | . | CATSDLEADTQYF | TGTGCCACCAGTGATTTGGAGGCAGATACGCAGTATTTT
once | TRBJ2-1 | TRBV18 | . | CASSPTAGSYNEQFF | TGTGCCAGCTCACCAACGGCGGGTTCCTACAATGAGCAGTTCTTC
once | TRBJ1-1 | TRBV12-3/TRBV12-4 | . | CASSDRDSQAGAFF | TGTGCCAGCAGCGACCGGGACTCCCAAGCAGGAGCTTTCTTT
. | TRBJ2-7 | TRBV7-2 | TRBD2 | CASSRRTSGSYEQYF | TGTGCCAGCAGCCGACGGACTAGCGGGAGTTACGAGCAGTACTTC
. | TRBJ2-5 | TRBV20-1 | TRBD2 | CSAAGGAGAETQYF | TGCAGTGCAGCCGGGGGGGCGGGGGCGGAGACCCAGTACTTC
. | TRBJ2-1 | TRBV6-2/TRBV6-3 | TRBD2 | CASSDWTSSNHEQFF | TGTGCCAGCAGTGACTGGACTAGCTCCAATCATGAGCAGTTCTTC
. | TRBJ2-1 | TRBV5-1 | TRBD1 | CASSPSPGQASYNEQFF | TGCGCCAGCAGTCCCAGTCCGGGACAGGCCTCATACAATGAGCAGTTCTTC
. | TRBJ2-4 | TRBV7-8 | . | CASSLALGRGPGRIQYF | TGTGCCAGCAGCTTAGCGCTCGGCAGGGGCCCGGGTAGGATTCAGTACTTC
. | TRBJ2-1 | TRBV6-2/TRBV6-3 | TRBD2 | CASRGGPIPNEQFF | TGTGCCAGTCGGGGGGGCCCAATACCCAATGAGCAGTTCTTC
. | TRBJ1-2 | TRBV5-1 | . | CASSLVGGAPNYGYTF | TGCGCCAGCAGCTTGGTGGGGGGCGCCCCTAACTATGGCTACACCTTC
once | TRBJ2-5 | TRBV30 | . | CAWSPLRETQYF | TGTGCCTGGAGTCCCTTAAGAGAGACCCAGTACTTC
. | TRBJ1-1 | TRBV4-1 | . | CASSQGGRTAAFF | TGCGCCAGCAGCCAAGGGGGGCGGACAGCAGCTTTCTTT
. | TRBJ2-1 | TRBV7-2 | . | CASRHRTGVYNEQFF | TGTGCCAGCAGGCATAGGACTGGGGTTTACAATGAGCAGTTCTTC